One and the same sample provided the 3 T cell receptor beta chains below, sequenced in a study of cytomegalovirus exposure and HLA in healthy donors. The study ran its PCR with 60 Vbeta and 13 Jbeta primers. The protocol was immunoSEQ multiplex PCR, while the TCRdb copy is restricted to in-frame clones and leaves out a portion. Here the sample spans around 150,000 clones, 63% being singletons. Sequenced material: PBMCs. The receptors here all came from a woman aged 55-70 years in good health and CMV-seropositive.

This clone showed up just once. The chain recombines TRBV5-1 with TRBJ2-1; maybe TRBD2 (5 bases). Trimming took 6 bases from V and 2 from J, leaving 21 bases between them. The length of the CDR3 is 17 residues. CDR1 and CDR2 (germline): SGHRS, YFSETQ. CDR3 bases: TGCGCCAGCAACCAATTTCCGAGTGGAGGTACCTACAATGAGCAGTTCTTC. It specifies CASNQFPSGGTYNEQFF.

The chain recombines TRBV29-1 with TRBJ2-5; D is unresolved. There are 13 residues in the CDR3. Germline V gene data show CDR1 as SQVTM and CDR2 as ANQGSEA. V lost 4 bases and J 3 bases, leaving 12 bases between the germline ends. The DNA of the CDR3 is TGCAGCGTTGTTCGATTCTCAGAAGAGACCCAGTACTTC. The encoded protein is CSVVRFSEETQYF.

This chain links TRBV14 with TRBJ1-5; D ambiguous. Germline V gives CDR1 SGHDN, CDR2 FVKESK. The CDR3 sequence is 13 residues long. V lost 4 bases and J lost 3, with 7 bases in between. The CDR3 DNA follows: TGTGCCAGCAGCCCAAGCTACAATCAGCCCCAGCATTTT. Translation: CASSPSYNQPQHF. The variable domain in full, completed from reference TRBV14 and TRBJ1-5, reads EAGVTQFPSHSVIEKGQTVTLRCDPISGHDNLYWYRRVMGKEIKFLLHFVKESKQDESGMPNNRFLAERTGGTYSTLKVQPAELEDSGVYFCASSPSYNQPQHFGDGTRLSIL.